This T cell receptor beta chain was retrieved from a study of response to subunit inactivated influenza vaccine. Findings of the study overall: Authors suggested few new T cells are recruited by each seasonal influenza vaccination.

The length of the CDR3 is 10 residues. Germline CDR1 SGDLS, CDR2 YYNGEE. With 1 base removed from V and 11 bases from J, the gap between germline ends came to 6 bases. TCRdb recomputed calls from the RT-PCR reads with MiXCR, one row per CDR3 protein. The repertoire holds fewer than 200,000 distinct CDR3 sequences, with about 9.3% as singletons. This clonotype was detected ten times or more. Its antigen is undetermined. The sequences come from non-naive T cells sorted from PBMCs, collected on the day of vaccination. This chain uses TRBV9 with TRBJ1-1; D ambiguous. The TCR comes from a man aged 45 to 65 who received an inactivated influenza vaccine. CDR3 amino acids: CASSVKRAFF. The CDR3 DNA reads as TGTGCCAGCAGCGTAAAGAGGGCTTTCTTT.